This paragraph covers one TCR beta chain sequence. This record comes from a study of shared T cell receptors in the human thymus. The CDR3 length is 16 residues. CDR1 and CDR2 (germline): SGDLS, YYNGEE. The germline V and J ends were trimmed by 3 bases and 0 bases, with 13 bases remaining between them. Sequencing was performed with immunoSEQ multiplex PCR; in TCRdb, only in-frame clones are kept and a portion is missing. The sample has about 380,000 clones; 85% to 95% are singletons. The clonotype comes from a human donor. The rearrangement uses TRBV9 and TRBJ2-1; D might be TRBD2 (6 bases). The sequenced material came from thymocytes. CDR3 residues: CASSDGGRSSYNEQFF. The CDR3 DNA reads as TGTGCCAGCAGCGACGGAGGGAGGAGCTCCTACAATGAGCAGTTCTTC.